The TCR beta chain described here comes from a study of shared clonotypes between healthy human individuals. Germline assignment: CDR1 MNHEY and CDR2 SVGAGI. The CDR3 spans 13 residues. V lost 6 bases, J lost 10 bases, and 16 bases lay in between. The authors divided CD4+ cells into CD45RA+ naive and CD45RA-negative memory subsets. The sample holds a few counts of this clone. Its antigen is currently unknown. General study findings and limits: Four donors had 5% to 6% of their naive CD4 clonotypes in common.

The method was immunoSEQ multiplex PCR; TCRdb's version includes in-frame clones alone and lacks a portion of them. The sample records a few million clones, over 85% being singletons. Material for sequencing was naive CD4+ T cells from PBMCs. Regarding subset: CD45RA+ positively selected. This TCR was recovered from a man between 18 and 29 years old in good health. Some clones in this sample may be carry-over from other donors' samples. The V call is TRBV6-5, the J call TRBJ1-5, with D possibly TRBD1 on 5 matching bases. The CDR3 reads CASSAGTGSPQHF. DNA of the CDR3: TGTGCCAGCAGCGCTGGGACCGGCAGCCCCCAGCATTTT.